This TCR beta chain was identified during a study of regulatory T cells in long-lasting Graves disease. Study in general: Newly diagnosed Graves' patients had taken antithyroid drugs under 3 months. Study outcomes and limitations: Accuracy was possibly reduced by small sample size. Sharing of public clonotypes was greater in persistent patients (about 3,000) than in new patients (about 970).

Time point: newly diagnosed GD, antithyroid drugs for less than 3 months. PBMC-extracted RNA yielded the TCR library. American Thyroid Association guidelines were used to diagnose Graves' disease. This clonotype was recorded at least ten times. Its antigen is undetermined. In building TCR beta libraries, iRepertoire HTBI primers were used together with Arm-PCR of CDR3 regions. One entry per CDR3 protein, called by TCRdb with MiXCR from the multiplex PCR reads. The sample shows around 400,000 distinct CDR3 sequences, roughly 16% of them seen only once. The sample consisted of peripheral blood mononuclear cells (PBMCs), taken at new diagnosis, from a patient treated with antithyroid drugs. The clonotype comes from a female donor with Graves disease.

The CDR3 DNA reads as TGTGCCAGCAGCTCCTCCAGACTAGCGGGAGTCTGGGATACGCAGTATTTT. Translation gives CASSSSRLAGVWDTQYF. The chain combines TRBV7-2 with TRBJ2-3; 12 bases agree with TRBD2. V lost 4 bases and J lost 6; bases outside the gene matches: 11. Germline V gene sequence: CDR1 SGHTA, CDR2 FQGNSA. The CDR3 extends over 17 amino acids.